These T cell receptor beta chains were read from a single sample in a study of CD8 T cells in ankylosing spondylitis. TCRdb ran MiXCR on the 5' RACE reads and lists one entry per CDR3 protein. The table shows about 400,000 distinct CDR3 sequences, with roughly 20% occurring only once. Material: blood, either unsorted or a sorted T cell fraction (not recorded which). These TCRs come from a male donor with ankylosing spondylitis or in good health (not recorded which). The CDR3 runs from the conserved cysteine through the conserved F or W. The order of the fields is D gene, J gene, clone size, V gene, CDR3 protein, CDR3 DNA. D genes are given only for firm matches. For some rows the clone size is stated as once, few or many, or as a class when expanded; others skip it.

D gene: TRBD1
J gene: TRBJ2-1
clone size: few
V gene: TRBV5-1
CDR3 protein: CASSWTGGSRNEQFF
CDR3 DNA: TGCGCCAGCAGCTGGACAGGGGGCTCGCGCAATGAGCAGTTCTTC

D gene: TRBD1
J gene: TRBJ2-1
clone size: few
V gene: TRBV4-1
CDR3 protein: CASSQNPTGGNEQFF
CDR3 DNA: TGCGCCAGCAGCCAAAACCCTACAGGGGGCAATGAGCAGTTCTTC

D gene: TRBD2
J gene: TRBJ2-1
clone size: .
V gene: TRBV7-9
CDR3 protein: CASSNPGLVSYNEQFF
CDR3 DNA: TGTGCCAGCAGCAACCCGGGACTAGTTTCCTACAATGAGCAGTTCTTC

D gene: .
J gene: TRBJ2-3
clone size: .
V gene: TRBV25-1
CDR3 protein: CASSEFWTEGTDTQYF
CDR3 DNA: TGTGCCAGCAGTGAATTTTGGACTGAGGGCACAGATACGCAGTATTTT

D gene: .
J gene: TRBJ1-1
clone size: few
V gene: TRBV7-6
CDR3 protein: CASSLGAQNTEAFF
CDR3 DNA: TGTGCCAGCAGCTTAGGAGCACAGAACACTGAAGCTTTCTTT

D gene: TRBD1
J gene: TRBJ2-7
clone size: .
V gene: TRBV3-1
CDR3 protein: CASSPRRDSSYEQYF
CDR3 DNA: TGTGCCAGCAGCCCCCGCCGGGACAGTTCCTACGAGCAGTACTTC

D gene: .
J gene: TRBJ2-7
clone size: .
V gene: TRBV28
CDR3 protein: CASSLPPYLSPQGKHEQYF
CDR3 DNA: TGTGCCAGCAGTTTACCCCCTTACCTCTCCCCCCAGGGGAAGCACGAGCAGTACTTC

D gene: .
J gene: TRBJ2-1
clone size: few
V gene: TRBV3-1
CDR3 protein: CASSQVWENEQFF
CDR3 DNA: TGTGCCAGCAGCCAAGTTTGGGAAAATGAGCAGTTCTTC

D gene: TRBD1
J gene: TRBJ2-1
clone size: .
V gene: TRBV5-1
CDR3 protein: CASINPGTGKDNEQFF
CDR3 DNA: TGCGCCAGCATAAATCCTGGGACAGGGAAAGACAATGAGCAGTTCTTC

D gene: .
J gene: TRBJ2-1
clone size: .
V gene: TRBV4-1
CDR3 protein: CASSPLEGGPNEQFF
CDR3 DNA: TGCGCCAGCAGCCCCCTAGAAGGGGGACCCAATGAGCAGTTCTTC

D gene: .
J gene: TRBJ2-1
clone size: few
V gene: TRBV29-1
CDR3 protein: CSVEPRTVNEQFF
CDR3 DNA: TGCAGCGTTGAACCCCGGACGGTCAATGAGCAGTTCTTC

D gene: .
J gene: TRBJ1-4
clone size: .
V gene: TRBV12-3/TRBV12-4
CDR3 protein: CASSLVVSATNEKLFF
CDR3 DNA: TGTGCCAGCAGTTTAGTCGTTAGTGCAACTAATGAAAAACTGTTTTTT

D gene: .
J gene: TRBJ1-2
clone size: .
V gene: TRBV12-3/TRBV12-4
CDR3 protein: CASRMRSGYGYTF
CDR3 DNA: TGTGCTAGCAGAATGAGGTCGGGGTATGGCTACACCTTC

D gene: .
J gene: TRBJ2-3
clone size: few
V gene: TRBV10-3
CDR3 protein: CAIRTLLEDYTDTQYF
CDR3 DNA: TGTGCCATCAGAACCCTCCTGGAAGACTACACAGATACGCAGTATTTT

D gene: .
J gene: TRBJ2-7
clone size: .
V gene: TRBV7-9
CDR3 protein: CASSSTLQGFSYEQYF
CDR3 DNA: TGTGCCAGCAGCTCTACCTTACAGGGATTTTCCTACGAGCAGTACTTC

D gene: .
J gene: TRBJ2-1
clone size: .
V gene: TRBV7-2
CDR3 protein: CASSLWGRTISGEQFF
CDR3 DNA: TGTGCCAGCAGCTTATGGGGTCGCACCATTTCGGGTGAGCAGTTCTTC

D gene: .
J gene: TRBJ2-1
clone size: .
V gene: TRBV11-2
CDR3 protein: CASSLRFGGNNEQFF
CDR3 DNA: TGTGCCAGCAGCTTACGTTTCGGGGGAAACAATGAGCAGTTCTTC

D gene: TRBD1
J gene: TRBJ2-6
clone size: few
V gene: TRBV12-3/TRBV12-4
CDR3 protein: CASRLSGQMILSGANVLTF
CDR3 DNA: TGTGCCAGCAGGCTCTCGGGACAGATGATACTCTCTGGGGCCAACGTCCTGACTTTC

D gene: .
J gene: TRBJ2-7
clone size: .
V gene: TRBV19
CDR3 protein: CASSIVGDSYEQYF
CDR3 DNA: TGTGCCAGTAGTATCGTCGGGGACTCCTACGAGCAGTACTTC

D gene: .
J gene: TRBJ2-2
clone size: .
V gene: TRBV4-1
CDR3 protein: CASSQTSGTGELFF
CDR3 DNA: TGCGCCAGCAGCCAAACTAGTGGGACCGGGGAGCTGTTTTTT

D gene: TRBD2
J gene: TRBJ2-1
clone size: many
V gene: TRBV6-2/TRBV6-3
CDR3 protein: CASSRSGGGYNEQFF
CDR3 DNA: TGTGCCAGCAGCCGGAGCGGGGGGGGTTACAATGAGCAGTTCTTC

D gene: .
J gene: TRBJ1-5
clone size: .
V gene: TRBV20-1
CDR3 protein: CSAREESNQPQHF
CDR3 DNA: TGCAGTGCTAGAGAGGAAAGCAATCAGCCCCAGCATTTT

D gene: .
J gene: TRBJ2-2
clone size: few
V gene: TRBV7-7
CDR3 protein: CASSPEVGANTGELFF
CDR3 DNA: TGTGCTAGCAGCCCAGAGGTGGGAGCGAACACCGGGGAGCTGTTTTTT

D gene: TRBD2
J gene: TRBJ2-4
clone size: .
V gene: TRBV29-1
CDR3 protein: CSVLPTSGGKNIQYF
CDR3 DNA: TGCAGCGTCTTACCGACTAGCGGGGGGAAGAACATTCAGTACTTC

D gene: .
J gene: TRBJ2-3
clone size: .
V gene: TRBV2
CDR3 protein: CASSEMVSSSTDTQYF
CDR3 DNA: TGTGCCAGCAGTGAAATGGTGTCGTCTAGCACAGATACGCAGTATTTT

D gene: .
J gene: TRBJ2-1
clone size: .
V gene: TRBV19
CDR3 protein: CASSPRPNNEQFF
CDR3 DNA: TGTGCCAGTAGTCCCAGGCCCAACAATGAGCAGTTCTTC

D gene: .
J gene: TRBJ2-5
clone size: once
V gene: TRBV11-2
CDR3 protein: CASSISPRETQYF
CDR3 DNA: TGTGCCAGCTCCATTTCCCCTCGGGAGACCCAGTACTTC

D gene: .
J gene: TRBJ2-1
clone size: .
V gene: TRBV9
CDR3 protein: CASSPPPGPVNEQFF
CDR3 DNA: TGTGCCAGCAGCCCCCCCCCCGGGCCCGTGAATGAGCAGTTCTTC

D gene: TRBD2
J gene: TRBJ2-1
clone size: .
V gene: TRBV11-2
CDR3 protein: CASKLDGGRDNEQFF
CDR3 DNA: TGTGCCAGCAAACTCGATGGGGGGAGGGACAATGAGCAGTTCTTC

D gene: .
J gene: TRBJ2-1
clone size: few
V gene: TRBV4-1
CDR3 protein: CASSQELIQGNEQFF
CDR3 DNA: TGCGCCAGCAGCCAAGAATTAATACAGGGCAATGAGCAGTTCTTC

D gene: .
J gene: TRBJ1-1
clone size: many
V gene: TRBV11-1
CDR3 protein: CASSLSDDTAAFF
CDR3 DNA: TGTGCCAGCAGCTTAAGTGATGACACAGCGGCTTTCTTT

D gene: .
J gene: TRBJ2-7
clone size: few
V gene: TRBV15
CDR3 protein: CATSREPVANEQYF
CDR3 DNA: TGTGCCACCAGCAGAGAGCCGGTAGCCAACGAGCAGTACTTC

D gene: .
J gene: TRBJ1-2
clone size: .
V gene: TRBV3-1
CDR3 protein: CASKTAGYGYTF
CDR3 DNA: TGTGCCAGCAAAACGGCGGGCTATGGCTACACCTTC

D gene: .
J gene: TRBJ2-7
clone size: .
V gene: TRBV4-1
CDR3 protein: CASSQAPGISSYEQYF
CDR3 DNA: TGCGCCAGCAGCCAAGCCCCGGGCATCAGCTCCTACGAGCAGTACTTC

D gene: .
J gene: TRBJ2-1
clone size: .
V gene: TRBV10-1
CDR3 protein: CASSEYGMGNEQFF
CDR3 DNA: TGCGCCAGCAGTGAGTACGGGATGGGCAATGAGCAGTTCTTC

D gene: TRBD2
J gene: TRBJ2-7
clone size: .
V gene: TRBV4-1
CDR3 protein: CASSQDPPAGGYSYEQYF
CDR3 DNA: TGCGCCAGCAGCCAAGATCCCCCCGCGGGGGGGTACTCCTACGAGCAGTACTTC

D gene: .
J gene: TRBJ2-1
clone size: .
V gene: TRBV7-2
CDR3 protein: CASSLAPRTGFIRDEQFF
CDR3 DNA: TGTGCCAGCAGCTTAGCGCCTAGGACGGGGTTTATCCGAGATGAGCAGTTCTTC